A selection of T cell receptor beta chains follows, all from one sample in a study of post-analysis software for immune sequencing data. Each CDR3 protein is one row after TCRdb ran MiXCR on the PCR reads. The sample shows 750,000 to 950,000 distinct CDR3 sequences, around 50% of them seen only once. The sample was blood. The receptors derive from a girl aged 5-17 years with multiple sclerosis. CDR3s include the opening cysteine and the closing phenylalanine or tryptophan. A D gene is named only where the DNA matches it firmly. Clone size, where shown, is once, few, many, or a class for clones that have expanded.

D gene	J gene	clone size	V gene	CDR3 protein	CDR3 DNA
NA	TRBJ2-3	NA	TRBV5-1	CASSLVDGGADTQYF	TGCGCCAGCAGCTTGGTCGACGGGGGCGCAGATACGCAGTATTTT
TRBD2	TRBJ2-3	NA	TRBV5-6	CASGSTSGFTDTQYF	TGTGCCAGCGGATCAACTAGCGGCTTCACAGATACGCAGTATTTT
TRBD1	TRBJ2-5	few	TRBV9	CASSGGDRAVETQYF	TGTGCCAGCAGCGGTGGGGACAGGGCGGTGGAGACCCAGTACTTC
NA	TRBJ1-1	NA	TRBV29-1	CSAARGGTEAFF	TGCAGCGCCGCGAGGGGCGGAACTGAAGCTTTCTTT
NA	TRBJ2-7	few	TRBV5-1	CASSLPNTYEQYF	TGCGCCAGCAGCCTACCCAATACCTACGAGCAGTACTTC
TRBD1	TRBJ1-2	NA	TRBV20-1	CSADRQGTYYGYTF	TGCAGTGCTGATAGACAGGGGACCTACTATGGCTACACCTTC
NA	TRBJ1-2	NA	TRBV6-5	CASTTGRVYGYTF	TGTGCCAGCACCACGGGGAGGGTCTATGGCTACACCTTC
TRBD2	TRBJ2-5	NA	TRBV20-1	CSARGGTSGEIQETQYF	TGCAGTGCTAGGGGTGGGACTAGCGGGGAAATCCAAGAGACCCAGTACTTC
TRBD2	TRBJ2-7	NA	TRBV2	CASGRDSSNEQYF	TGTGCCAGCGGGAGGGACTCATCTAACGAGCAGTACTTC
TRBD1	TRBJ2-1	NA	TRBV7-9	CAYRDRSYNEQFF	TGTGCCTACCGGGACAGATCCTACAATGAGCAGTTCTTC
NA	TRBJ1-2	few	TRBV29-1	CSGKRTVVINYGYTF	TGCAGCGGCAAGCGGACAGTCGTGATTAACTATGGCTACACCTTC
TRBD2	TRBJ2-7	NA	TRBV5-1	CASRLQRGRTYEQYF	TGCGCCAGCAGACTCCAGCGGGGGAGAACCTACGAGCAGTACTTC
NA	TRBJ1-4	NA	TRBV6-6	CAIGGQGGEKLFF	TGTGCCATCGGCGGGCAGGGTGGTGAAAAACTGTTTTTT
NA	TRBJ2-7	NA	TRBV4-1	CASSQDAGSEQYF	TGCGCCAGCAGCCAAGATGCGGGTTCCGAGCAGTACTTC
NA	TRBJ1-2	NA	TRBV29-1	CSVVQDYGYTF	TGCAGCGTTGTACAGGACTATGGCTACACCTTC
TRBD2	TRBJ2-1	few	TRBV12-3/TRBV12-4	CASNPNGGANEQFF	TGTGCCAGCAATCCTAACGGGGGGGCAAATGAGCAGTTCTTC
NA	TRBJ1-1	NA	TRBV7-9	CAIQGGNTEAFF	TGTGCAATCCAGGGAGGGAACACTGAAGCTTTCTTT